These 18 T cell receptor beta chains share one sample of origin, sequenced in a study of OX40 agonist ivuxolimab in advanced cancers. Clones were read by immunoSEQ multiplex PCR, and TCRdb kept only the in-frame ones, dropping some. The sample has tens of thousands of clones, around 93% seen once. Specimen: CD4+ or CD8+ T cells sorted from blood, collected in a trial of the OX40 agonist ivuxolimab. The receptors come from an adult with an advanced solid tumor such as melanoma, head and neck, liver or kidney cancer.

The CDR3 is CASSQDRGRTEAFF. The CDR3 coding sequence is TGCGCCAGCAGCCAAGATCGGGGTCGCACTGAAGCTTTCTTT. The J gene is TRBJ1-1, the V gene TRBV4-3, with D hard to call. V gave up 0 bases and J gave up 4 bases, with 9 bases separating them. Germline loops: CDR1 LGHNA, CDR2 YSLEER. The CDR3 has 14 residues.

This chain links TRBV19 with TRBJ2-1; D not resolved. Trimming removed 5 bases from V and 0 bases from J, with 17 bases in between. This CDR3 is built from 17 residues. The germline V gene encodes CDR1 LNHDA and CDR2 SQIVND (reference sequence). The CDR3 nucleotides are TGTGCCAGTAGTGAAGGATTGCATCGGAGCTCCTACAATGAGCAGTTCTTC. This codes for CASSEGLHRSSYNEQFF.

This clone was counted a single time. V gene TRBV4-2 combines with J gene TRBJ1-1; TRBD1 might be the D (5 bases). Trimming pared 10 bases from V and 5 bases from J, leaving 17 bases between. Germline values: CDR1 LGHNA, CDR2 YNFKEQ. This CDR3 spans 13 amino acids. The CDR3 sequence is CATQQGGETEAFF. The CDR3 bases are TGTGCCACCCAGCAGGGTGGGGAGACTGAAGCTTTCTTT.

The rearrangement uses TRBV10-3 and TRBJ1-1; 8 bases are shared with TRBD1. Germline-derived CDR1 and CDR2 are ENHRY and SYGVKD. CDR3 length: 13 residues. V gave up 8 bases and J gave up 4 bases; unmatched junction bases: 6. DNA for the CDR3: TGTGCCATCGGACAGGGCTTCGTCACTGAAGCTTTCTTT. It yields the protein CAIGQGFVTEAFF.

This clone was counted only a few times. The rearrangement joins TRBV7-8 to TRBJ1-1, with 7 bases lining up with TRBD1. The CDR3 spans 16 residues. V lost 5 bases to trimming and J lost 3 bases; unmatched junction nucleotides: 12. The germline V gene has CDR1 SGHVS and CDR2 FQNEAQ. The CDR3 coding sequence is TGTGCCAGCAGCGTCAGACAGGGTTGGAGAGACACTGAAGCTTTCTTT. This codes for CASSVRQGWRDTEAFF. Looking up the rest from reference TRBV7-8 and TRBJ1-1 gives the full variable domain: GAGVSQSPRYKVAKRGQDVALRCDPISGHVSLFWYQQALGQGPEFLTYFQNEAQLDKSGLPSDRFFAERPEGSVSTLKIQRTQQEDSAVYLCASSVRQGWRDTEAFFGQGTRLTVV.

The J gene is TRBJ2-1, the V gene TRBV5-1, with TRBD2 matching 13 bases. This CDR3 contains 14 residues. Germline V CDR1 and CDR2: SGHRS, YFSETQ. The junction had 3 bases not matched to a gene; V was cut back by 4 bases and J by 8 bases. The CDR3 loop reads CASSGGLAGDEQFF. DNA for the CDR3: TGCGCCAGCAGCGGCGGACTAGCGGGAGATGAGCAGTTCTTC.

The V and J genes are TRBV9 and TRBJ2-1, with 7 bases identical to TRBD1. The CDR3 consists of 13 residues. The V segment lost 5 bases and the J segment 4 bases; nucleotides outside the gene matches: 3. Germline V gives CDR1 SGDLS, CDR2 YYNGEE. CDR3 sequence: CASSDRDYNEQFF. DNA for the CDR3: TGTGCCAGCAGTGACAGGGATTACAATGAGCAGTTCTTC.

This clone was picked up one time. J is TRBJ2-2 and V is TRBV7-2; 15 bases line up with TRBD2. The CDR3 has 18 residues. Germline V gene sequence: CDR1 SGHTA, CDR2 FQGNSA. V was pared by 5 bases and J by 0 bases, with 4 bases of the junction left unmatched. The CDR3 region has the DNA TGTGCCAGCAGCGTTGGACTAGCGGGAGGGCCGAACACCGGGGAGCTGTTTTTT. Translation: CASSVGLAGGPNTGELFF.

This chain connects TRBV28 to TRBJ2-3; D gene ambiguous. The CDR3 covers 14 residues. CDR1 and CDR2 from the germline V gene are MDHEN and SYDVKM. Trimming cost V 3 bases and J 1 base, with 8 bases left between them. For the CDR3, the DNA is TGTGCCAGCAGTTTTCTGTCCGGCACAGATACGCAGTATTTT. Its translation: CASSFLSGTDTQYF.

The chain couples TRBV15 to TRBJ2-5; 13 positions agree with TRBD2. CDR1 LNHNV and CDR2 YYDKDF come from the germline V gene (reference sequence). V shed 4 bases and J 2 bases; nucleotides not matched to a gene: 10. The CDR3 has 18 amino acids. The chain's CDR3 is CATSNSKGTSGAQETQYF. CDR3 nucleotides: TGTGCCACCAGCAACTCCAAGGGGACTAGCGGGGCACAAGAGACCCAGTACTTC.

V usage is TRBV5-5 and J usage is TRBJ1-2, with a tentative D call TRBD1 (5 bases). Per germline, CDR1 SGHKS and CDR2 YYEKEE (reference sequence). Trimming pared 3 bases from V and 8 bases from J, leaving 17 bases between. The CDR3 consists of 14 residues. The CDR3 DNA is TGTGCCAGCAGCTCCCCCGGGACGGCATACGGCTACACCTTC. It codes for CASSSPGTAYGYTF.

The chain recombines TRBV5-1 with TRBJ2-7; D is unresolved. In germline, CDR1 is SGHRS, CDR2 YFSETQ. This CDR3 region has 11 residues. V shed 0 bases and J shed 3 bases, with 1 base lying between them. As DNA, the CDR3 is TGCGCCAGCAGCTTGGGCTACGAGCAGTACTTC. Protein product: CASSLGYEQYF.

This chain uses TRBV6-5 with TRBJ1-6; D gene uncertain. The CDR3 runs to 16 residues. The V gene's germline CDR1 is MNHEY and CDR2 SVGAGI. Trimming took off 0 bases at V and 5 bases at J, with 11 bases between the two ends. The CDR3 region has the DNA TGTGCCAGCAGTTACTCGGTGCAGGTCAATAATTCACCCCTCCACTTT. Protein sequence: CASSYSVQVNNSPLHF.

This CDR3 reads CASSSWTDYGYTF. The CDR3 DNA reads as TGTGCCAGCAGTTCCTGGACGGACTATGGCTACACCTTC. The V call is TRBV27, the J call TRBJ1-2; D is undetermined. Per the germline V gene, CDR1 is MNHEY and CDR2 is SMNVEV (reference sequence). V lost 4 bases to trimming and J lost 3 bases, with 9 bases between them. CDR3 length: 13 residues.

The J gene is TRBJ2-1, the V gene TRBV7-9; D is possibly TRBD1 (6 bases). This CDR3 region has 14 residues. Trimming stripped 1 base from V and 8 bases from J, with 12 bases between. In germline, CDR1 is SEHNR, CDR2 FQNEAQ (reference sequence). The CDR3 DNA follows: TGTGCCAGCAGCTTAGTCTACCAGGGGCATGAGCAGTTCTTC. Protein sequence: CASSLVYQGHEQFF.

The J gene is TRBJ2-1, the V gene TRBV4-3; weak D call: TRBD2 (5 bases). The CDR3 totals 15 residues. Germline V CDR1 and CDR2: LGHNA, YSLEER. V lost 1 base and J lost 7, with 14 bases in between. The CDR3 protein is CASSQGTRPSNEQFF. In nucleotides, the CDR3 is TGCGCCAGCAGCCAAGGAACTAGGCCTAGTAATGAGCAGTTCTTC.

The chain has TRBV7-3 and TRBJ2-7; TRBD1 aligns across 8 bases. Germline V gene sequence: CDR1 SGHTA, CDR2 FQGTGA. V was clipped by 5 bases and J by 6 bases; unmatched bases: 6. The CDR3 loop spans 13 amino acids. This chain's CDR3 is CASSATGAGEQYF. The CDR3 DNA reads TGTGCCAGCAGCGCGACAGGGGCGGGCGAGCAGTACTTC.

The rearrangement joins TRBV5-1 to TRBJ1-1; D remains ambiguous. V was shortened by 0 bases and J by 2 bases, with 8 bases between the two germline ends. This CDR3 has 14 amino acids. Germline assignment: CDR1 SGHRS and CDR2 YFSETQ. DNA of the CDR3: TGCGCCAGCAGCTTGGATCCGATAAACACTGAAGCTTTCTTT. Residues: CASSLDPINTEAFF.